This is a list of T cell receptor beta chains from one sample in a study of T cell changes during pregnancy in multiple sclerosis. Assay used: immunoSEQ multiplex PCR; TCRdb lists only in-frame clones, some missing. The sample contains 45,000 to 60,000 clones, about 90% of which appear only once. The sequences come from peripheral blood, collected in the first trimester of pregnancy. The receptors come from a female donor with multiple sclerosis, enrolled in a pregnancy study. The CDR3 runs from the conserved cysteine through the conserved F or W. A D gene is named only where the DNA matches it firmly. A clone size is listed for some rows: how often the clone was seen (once, few, many), or a class if it is expanded.

V gene	CDR3 length	D gene	clone size	J gene	CDR3 protein	CDR3 DNA
TRBV7-2	16	TRBD1	.	TRBJ2-5	CASSYQGARGAETQYF	TGTGCCAGCAGCTACCAGGGGGCTAGAGGGGCGGAGACCCAGTACTTC
TRBV25-1	15	TRBD1	.	TRBJ1-2	CASRDRGLANYGYTF	TGTGCCAGCAGGGACAGGGGGCTCGCTAACTATGGCTACACCTTC
TRBV6-5	15	TRBD2	.	TRBJ2-2	CASSYGRGDTGELFF	TGTGCCAGCAGTTATGGGAGGGGAGACACCGGGGAGCTGTTTTTT
TRBV10-2	12	TRBD1	.	TRBJ1-1	CASSRGPGEAFF	TGCGCCAGCAGCAGGGGGCCGGGTGAAGCTTTCTTT
TRBV11-2	15	TRBD1	.	TRBJ1-5	CASSPGTAFNQPQHF	TGTGCCAGCAGCCCAGGGACAGCCTTTAATCAGCCCCAGCATTTT
TRBV5-5	13	.	few	TRBJ2-2	CASSLEQDEELFF	TGTGCCAGCAGCTTGGAACAGGACGAGGAGCTGTTTTTT
TRBV7-2	15	TRBD2	.	TRBJ2-1	CASSLDGLARVGQFF	TGTGCCAGCAGCTTAGATGGACTAGCGAGAGTTGGTCAGTTCTTC
TRBV6-5	12	TRBD1	.	TRBJ1-1	CASSLRTGHAFF	TGTGCCAGCAGCCTCCGGACAGGACATGCTTTCTTT
TRBV6-5	14	.	.	TRBJ2-2	CASSYPDRTGELFF	TGTGCCAGCAGTTACCCGGACAGAACCGGGGAGCTGTTTTTT
TRBV5-5	14	.	.	TRBJ2-7	CASSLFIQLYEQYF	TGTGCCAGCAGCTTGTTTATACAGCTCTACGAGCAGTACTTC
TRBV7-9	13	TRBD1	.	TRBJ2-5	CASCRGGIETQYF	TGTGCCAGCTGCAGAGGGGGCATTGAGACCCAGTACTTC
TRBV7-2	15	.	.	TRBJ1-5	CASSFGQRGNQPQHF	TGTGCCAGCAGTTTTGGGCAGAGAGGGAATCAGCCCCAGCATTTT
TRBV4-1	18	.	once	TRBJ1-5	CASSQDTGRGDSNQPQHF	TGCGCCAGCAGCCAAGATACGGGTCGGGGGGATAGCAATCAGCCCCAGCATTTT
TRBV19	14	.	.	TRBJ1-2	CASSMLGRQYGYTF	TGTGCCAGTAGTATGTTGGGCAGACAGTATGGCTACACCTTC
TRBV19	11	.	.	TRBJ2-1	CASSIGRSLFF	TGTGCCAGTAGTATCGGTAGATCCCTGTTCTTC
TRBV2	14	.	.	TRBJ2-6	CASRRESGANVLTF	TGTGCCAGCAGGAGGGAGTCTGGGGCCAACGTCCTGACTTTC
TRBV30	16	TRBD1	.	TRBJ1-4	CAWSVGTVLMTGELFF	TGTGCCTGGAGTGTGGGGACAGTTCTAATGACCGGGGAACTGTTTTTT
TRBV15	14	.	.	TRBJ1-5	CATSRSLAGQPQHF	TGTGCCACCAGCAGGTCGCTAGCCGGTCAGCCCCAGCATTTT
TRBV7-3	15	.	.	TRBJ1-1	CASSLTPGGGTEAFF	TGTGCCAGCAGCTTAACACCGGGCGGGGGTACTGAAGCTTTCTTT
TRBV5-4	14	.	.	TRBJ2-7	CASSPRQGSHEQYF	TGTGCCAGCAGCCCTAGGCAAGGGAGCCACGAGCAGTACTTC
TRBV9	15	.	.	TRBJ2-1	CASAPDRQGYNEQFF	TGTGCCAGCGCGCCCGACAGGCAGGGCTACAATGAGCAGTTCTTC
TRBV28	16	.	.	TRBJ2-5	CASSPAGGGAGETQYF	TGTGCCAGCAGTCCAGCCGGAGGGGGGGCCGGTGAGACCCAGTACTTC
TRBV11-2	15	.	.	TRBJ2-3	CASSFRQDGTDTQYF	TGTGCCAGCAGTTTTAGACAGGATGGCACAGATACGCAGTATTTT
TRBV30	13	.	.	TRBJ1-3	CAWSVSGRNTIYF	TGTGCCTGGAGTGTGTCAGGGCGAAACACCATATATTTT
TRBV11-2	15	.	once	TRBJ2-5	CASSARRGRGETQYF	TGTGCCAGCAGCGCCCGGCGGGGGCGGGGAGAGACCCAGTACTTC
TRBV5-1	15	TRBD1	.	TRBJ1-2	CASSEGQGQLYGYTF	TGCGCCAGCAGCGAGGGACAGGGGCAATTGTATGGCTACACCTTC
TRBV2	14	TRBD1	few	TRBJ1-1	CASSLTGRSTEAFF	TGTGCCAGCAGTCTGACAGGGCGGAGTACTGAAGCTTTCTTT
TRBV5-1	18	.	.	TRBJ2-7	CASSSGRVRDTRVYEQYF	TGCGCCAGCAGCTCAGGCCGGGTCCGGGACACGAGGGTTTACGAGCAGTACTTC
TRBV7-3	15	TRBD1	.	TRBJ1-1	CASSQGGGKNSEAFF	TGTGCCAGCAGCCAAGGGGGCGGGAAAAACTCTGAAGCTTTCTTT
TRBV2	15	TRBD1	.	TRBJ2-7	CASSGWQGAPYEQYF	TGTGCCAGCAGTGGGTGGCAGGGGGCTCCCTACGAGCAGTACTTC
TRBV11-3	14	.	.	TRBJ2-7	CASSSSRDSGEQYF	TGTGCCAGCAGCTCGTCCCGGGACTCGGGGGAGCAGTACTTC
TRBV7-2	15	.	.	TRBJ2-5	CASSIQAASQETQYF	TGTGCCAGCAGCATACAAGCGGCTAGTCAAGAGACCCAGTACTTC
TRBV4-1	16	.	.	TRBJ1-1	CASSQAIIRENTEAFF	TGCGCCAGCAGCCAAGCAATCATCAGGGAGAACACTGAAGCTTTCTTT
TRBV5-6	14	TRBD1	once	TRBJ1-1	CASSGGQGRGEAFF	TGTGCCAGCAGCGGTGGACAGGGGAGGGGTGAAGCTTTCTTT
TRBV19	15	.	.	TRBJ2-2	CASNPMEGPGGELFF	TGTGCCAGTAACCCGATGGAGGGCCCGGGCGGGGAGCTGTTTTTT
TRBV10-1	14	.	.	TRBJ1-1	CASSESSGSPEAFF	TGCGCCAGCAGTGAGTCTTCGGGGTCCCCTGAAGCTTTCTTT
TRBV27	12	.	.	TRBJ1-2	CASRTGLSGYTF	TGTGCCAGCCGAACGGGGTTGTCCGGCTACACCTTC
TRBV6-5	15	.	.	TRBJ2-4	CASSYSYSNKNIQYF	TGTGCCAGCAGTTACTCGTACAGCAATAAAAACATTCAGTACTTC
TRBV5-1	13	.	.	TRBJ2-5	CASSIQGQETQYF	TGCGCCAGCAGCATACAGGGACAAGAGACCCAGTACTTC
TRBV19	11	.	once	TRBJ2-3	CASRGLNTQYF	TGTGCCAGTAGGGGACTGAATACGCAGTATTTT
TRBV7-8	12	TRBD1	.	TRBJ1-2	CATGDSIYGYTF	TGTGCCACCGGGGACAGTATATATGGCTACACCTTC
TRBV7-9	14	TRBD1	.	TRBJ1-2	CASSSDRVTYGYTF	TGTGCCAGCAGCTCCGACAGGGTGACCTATGGCTACACCTTC
TRBV19	15	.	.	TRBJ2-7	CASSFDSQLSYEQYF	TGTGCCAGTTCATTCGACAGCCAGCTCTCCTACGAGCAGTACTTC
TRBV6-1	13	TRBD1	.	TRBJ1-2	CASSEGTGGIYTF	TGTGCCAGCAGTGAAGGGACAGGGGGCATTTACACCTTC
TRBV30	14	.	.	TRBJ2-7	CAWSVLEGRYEQYF	TGTGCCTGGAGTGTACTTGAGGGCCGCTACGAGCAGTACTTC
TRBV10-1	14	TRBD2	once	TRBJ2-3	CASSDGGGTDTQYF	TGCGCCAGCAGTGATGGGGGGGGCACAGATACGCAGTATTTT
TRBV5-1	16	TRBD2	.	TRBJ2-5	CASSLALAGGKETQYF	TGCGCCAGCAGCTTGGCACTAGCGGGGGGGAAAGAGACCCAGTACTTC
TRBV7-2	14	.	.	TRBJ2-7	CASSLDSNSYEQYF	TGTGCCAGCAGCTTAGACTCCAATTCCTACGAGCAGTACTTC
TRBV11-3	16	TRBD1	.	TRBJ2-3	CASSYTTGGPTDTQYF	TGTGCCAGCAGCTACACAACAGGGGGCCCCACAGATACGCAGTATTTT
TRBV11-2	15	TRBD2	.	TRBJ2-1	CASSARLAGSNEQFF	TGTGCCAGCAGCGCCAGACTAGCGGGCAGCAATGAGCAGTTCTTC
TRBV19	14	.	few	TRBJ1-5	CASSARSGNQPQHF	TGTGCCAGTAGTGCTCGGAGTGGCAATCAGCCCCAGCATTTT
TRBV5-1	15	TRBD1	.	TRBJ2-2	CASSPGTGLNGELFF	TGCGCCAGCAGCCCAGGGACAGGGCTTAACGGGGAGCTGTTTTTT
TRBV7-9	14	.	.	TRBJ2-3	CASSPVTSTDTQYF	TGTGCCAGCAGCCCTGTTACTAGCACAGATACGCAGTATTTT
TRBV28	15	TRBD1	.	TRBJ1-4	CASSLPGTGFEKLFF	TGTGCCAGCAGTTTACCCGGGACAGGTTTTGAAAAACTGTTTTTT
TRBV5-6	14	TRBD1	.	TRBJ1-3	CASSWTGQGNTIYF	TGTGCCAGCAGCTGGACAGGGCAGGGAAACACCATATATTTT
TRBV6-5	16	TRBD2	.	TRBJ2-7	CASSYSVAGGSYEQYF	TGTGCCAGCAGTTACTCGGTAGCGGGGGGTTCCTACGAGCAGTACTTC
TRBV27	13	.	.	TRBJ2-5	CASSYDRSGTQYF	TGTGCCAGCAGTTATGATCGGTCAGGGACCCAGTACTTC
TRBV18	16	TRBD1	.	TRBJ2-3	CASRGGDRGTPDTQYF	TGTGCCAGCCGGGGAGGGGACAGGGGAACGCCAGATACGCAGTATTTT
TRBV6-1	13	.	.	TRBJ2-5	CASAQGNVETQYF	TGTGCCAGCGCCCAGGGTAATGTAGAGACCCAGTACTTC